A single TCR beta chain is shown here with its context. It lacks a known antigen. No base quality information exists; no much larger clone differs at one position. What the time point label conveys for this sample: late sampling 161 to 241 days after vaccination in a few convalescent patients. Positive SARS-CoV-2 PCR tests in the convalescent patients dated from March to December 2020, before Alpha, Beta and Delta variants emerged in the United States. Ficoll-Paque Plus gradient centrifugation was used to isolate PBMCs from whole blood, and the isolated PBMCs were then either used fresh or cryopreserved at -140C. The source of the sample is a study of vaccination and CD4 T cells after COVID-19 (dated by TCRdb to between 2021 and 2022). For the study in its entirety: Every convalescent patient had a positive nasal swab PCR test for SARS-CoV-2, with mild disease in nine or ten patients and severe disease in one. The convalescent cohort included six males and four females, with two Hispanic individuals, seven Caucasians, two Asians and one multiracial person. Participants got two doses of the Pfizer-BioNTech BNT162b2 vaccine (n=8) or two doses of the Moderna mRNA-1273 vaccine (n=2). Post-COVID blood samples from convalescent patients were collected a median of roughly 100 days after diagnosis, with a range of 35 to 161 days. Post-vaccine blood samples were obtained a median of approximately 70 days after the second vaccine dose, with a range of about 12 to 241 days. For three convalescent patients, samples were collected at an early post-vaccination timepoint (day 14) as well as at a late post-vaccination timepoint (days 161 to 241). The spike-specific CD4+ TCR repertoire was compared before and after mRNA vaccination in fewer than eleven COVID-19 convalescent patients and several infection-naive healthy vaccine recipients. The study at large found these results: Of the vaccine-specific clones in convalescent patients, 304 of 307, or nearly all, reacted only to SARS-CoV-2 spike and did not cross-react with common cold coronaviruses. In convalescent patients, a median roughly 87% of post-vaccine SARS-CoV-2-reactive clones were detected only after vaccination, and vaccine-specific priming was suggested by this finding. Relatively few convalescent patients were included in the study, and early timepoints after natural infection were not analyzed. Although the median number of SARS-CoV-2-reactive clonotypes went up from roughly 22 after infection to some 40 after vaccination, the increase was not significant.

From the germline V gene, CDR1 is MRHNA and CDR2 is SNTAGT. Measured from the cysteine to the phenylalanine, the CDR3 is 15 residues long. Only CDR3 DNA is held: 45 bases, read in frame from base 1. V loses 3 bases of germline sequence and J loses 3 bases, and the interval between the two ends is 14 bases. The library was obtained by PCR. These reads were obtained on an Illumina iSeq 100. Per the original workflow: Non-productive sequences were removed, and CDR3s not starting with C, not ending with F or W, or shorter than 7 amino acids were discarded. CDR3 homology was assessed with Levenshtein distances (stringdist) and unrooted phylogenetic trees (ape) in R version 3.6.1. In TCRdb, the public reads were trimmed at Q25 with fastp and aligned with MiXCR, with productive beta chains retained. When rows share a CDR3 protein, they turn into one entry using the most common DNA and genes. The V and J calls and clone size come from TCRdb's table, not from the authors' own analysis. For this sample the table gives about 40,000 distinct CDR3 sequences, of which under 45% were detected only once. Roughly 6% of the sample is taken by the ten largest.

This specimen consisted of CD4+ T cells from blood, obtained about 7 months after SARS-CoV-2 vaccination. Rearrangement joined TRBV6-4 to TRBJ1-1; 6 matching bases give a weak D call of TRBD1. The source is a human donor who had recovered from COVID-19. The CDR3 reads CASSEFGQGYTEAFF. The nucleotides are TGTGCCAGCAGTGAATTCGGCCAGGGGTACACTGAAGCTTTCTTT.